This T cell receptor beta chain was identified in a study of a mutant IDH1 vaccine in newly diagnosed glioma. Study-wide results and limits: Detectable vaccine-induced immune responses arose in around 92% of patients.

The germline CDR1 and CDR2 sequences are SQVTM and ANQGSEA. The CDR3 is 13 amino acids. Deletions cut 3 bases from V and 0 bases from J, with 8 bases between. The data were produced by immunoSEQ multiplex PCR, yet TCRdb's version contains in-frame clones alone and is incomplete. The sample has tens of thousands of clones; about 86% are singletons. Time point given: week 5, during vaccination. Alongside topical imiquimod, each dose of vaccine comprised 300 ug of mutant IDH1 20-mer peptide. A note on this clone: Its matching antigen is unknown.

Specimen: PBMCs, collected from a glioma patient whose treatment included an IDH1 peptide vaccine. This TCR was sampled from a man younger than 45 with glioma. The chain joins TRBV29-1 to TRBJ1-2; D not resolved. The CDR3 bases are TGCAGCGTTGATCCGGGTTCTAACTATGGCTACACCTTC. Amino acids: CSVDPGSNYGYTF.